These 24 T cell receptor beta chains were sequenced from one sample in a study of regulatory T cells in long-lasting Graves disease. The time point was: persistent/refractory GD, antithyroid drugs over 5 years with positive TRAb. RNA extracted from PBMCs served as the sequencing template. Construction of TCR beta libraries relied on iRepertoire HTBI primers and on Arm-PCR targeting CDR3 regions. TCRdb processed the multiplex PCR reads anew with MiXCR; each CDR3 protein has one entry. The sample contains 400,000 to 450,000 distinct CDR3 sequences, about 25% of which appear only once. The sample here was peripheral blood mononuclear cells (PBMCs), taken when the disease was refractory, from a patient treated with antithyroid drugs. The receptors originated from a female donor with Graves disease.

Many counts were recorded for this clonotype. The chain links TRBV24-1 to TRBJ1-2; 8 bases are shared with TRBD1. J was trimmed by 4 bases and V by 4 bases; bases with no gene match: 7. The germline CDR1 and CDR2 sequences are KGHDR and SFDVKD. The CDR3 extends over 15 amino acids. CDR3 loop: CATSERDRGVYGYTF. CDR3 bases: TGTGCCACCAGTGAACGCGACAGGGGCGTCTATGGCTACACCTTC.

J is TRBJ2-1 and V is TRBV5-1; 7 bases match TRBD2. There are 13 residues in the CDR3. Germline lookup yields CDR1 SGHRS and CDR2 YFSETQ. After removal of 6 bases from V and 9 bases from J, the junction contained 9 bases not matched to a gene. CDR3 nucleotide sequence: TGCGCCAGCAACGCGGGAGATGAAGGTGAGCAGTTCTTC. It encodes CASNAGDEGEQFF.

Only a few counts were recorded for this clonotype. The rearrangement links TRBV6-5 to TRBJ1-1; perhaps TRBD1 as D (5 bases). The V end lost 0 bases, the J end lost 0 bases, and 8 bases lay between the germline ends. The germline CDR1 and CDR2 sequences are MNHEY and SVGAGI. This CDR3 is built from 15 residues. This CDR3 is CASSYSGHMNTEAFF. The CDR3 coding sequence is TGTGCCAGCAGTTACTCGGGGCATATGAACACTGAAGCTTTCTTT.

This clonotype has ten or more counts. V is TRBV6-5 and J is TRBJ1-1; D is perhaps TRBD1 (5 bases). The CDR3 contains 17 residues. Germline V lookup: CDR1 MNHEY, CDR2 SVGAGI. V dropped 2 bases and J dropped 0 bases, with 16 bases sitting between them. The CDR3 sequence: CASSYQTAPRVNTEAFF. DNA for the CDR3: TGTGCCAGCAGTTACCAGACAGCCCCGAGAGTGAACACTGAAGCTTTCTTT.

V and J are TRBV30 and TRBJ2-7; D is uncertain. Trimming left V 2 bases short and J 3 bases short, with 8 bases between. CDR1 is GTSNPN, CDR2 SVGIG, per germline (reference sequence). CDR3 length: 12 amino acids. The CDR3 region has the DNA TGTGCCTGGAGTTCGGGCAGCTACGAGCAGTACTTC. It codes for CAWSSGSYEQYF.

This clonotype was recorded a few times. The gene calls are TRBV3-1 and TRBJ1-1, with a weak D call TRBD1 (5 bases). The germline V gene encodes CDR1 LGHDT and CDR2 YNNKEL (reference sequence). With 1 base removed from V and 6 bases from J, the gap between germline ends came to 9 bases. The length of the CDR3 is 13 residues. This CDR3 is CASSQVQGSEAFF. In DNA form, the CDR3 reads TGTGCCAGCAGCCAAGTGCAGGGCTCTGAAGCTTTCTTT.

V is TRBV6-1 and J is TRBJ2-7; 11 bases are a match to TRBD2. V trimming: 7 bases; J trimming: 2 bases; junction bases outside the gene matches: 13. The CDR3 spans 17 residues. Germline-derived CDR1 and CDR2 are MNHNS and SASEGT. The CDR3 loop reads CASKNLVGTSGTYEQYF. As DNA, the CDR3 is TGTGCCAGCAAAAACCTAGTCGGGACTAGCGGCACCTACGAGCAGTACTTC.

This clonotype was picked up a small number of times. The chain couples TRBV7-2 to TRBJ1-3; maybe TRBD1 (5 bases). Trimming took off 9 bases at V and 0 bases at J, with 15 bases between the two ends. This CDR3 is 15 amino acids long. From germline, CDR1 is SGHTA and CDR2 FQGNSA. In DNA, the CDR3 is TGTGCCAGTAACGGAGCAGGGCACTCTGGAAACACCATATATTTT. Translating gives CASNGAGHSGNTIYF.

This clonotype was observed a few times. The chain uses TRBV18 and TRBJ2-7; TRBD1 might be the D (8 bases). The CDR3 has 15 residues. Germline loops: CDR1 KGHSH, CDR2 LQKENI. Trimming shortened V by 3 bases and J by 6 bases, and 18 bases separated the two germline ends. The CDR3 is CASSPTGEGLLEQYF. The CDR3 nucleotides are TGTGCCAGCTCACCGACAGGGGAGGGGCTCCTCGAGCAGTACTTC.

V and J are TRBV6-1 and TRBJ2-1, with D perhaps TRBD2 (5 bases). V lost 5 bases, J lost 10 bases, and 21 bases lay in between. This CDR3 region has 15 residues. Germline V gene lookup returns CDR1 MNHNS and CDR2 SASEGT. This CDR3 is CASSQIDPTRGEQFF. The CDR3 nucleotides read TGTGCCAGCAGTCAAATAGATCCAACTAGAGGCGAGCAGTTCTTC.

The chain recombines TRBV6-2 or TRBV6-3 with TRBJ2-3; TRBD2 is a possible D gene (5 bases). V gave up 0 bases and J gave up 1 base, with 14 bases separating them. The length of the CDR3 is 17 residues. Germline-derived CDR1 and CDR2 are MNHEY and SVGEGT. CDR3 residues: CASSYSMPFGGTDTQYF. In DNA, the CDR3 is TGTGCCAGCAGTTACTCAATGCCTTTCGGGGGCACAGATACGCAGTATTTT.

A remark on this clonotype: A single base separates this from a much larger clone, so it may be a read error. V usage is TRBV5-1 and J usage is TRBJ2-7; 13 bases align to TRBD2. The CDR3 is made up of 16 amino acids. Trimming cost V 4 bases and J 6 bases; bases outside gene matches: 10. From germline, CDR1 is SGHRS and CDR2 YFSETQ. DNA of the CDR3: TGCGCCAGCAGCCGGACAGGGACTAGCGGGAACCGCGAGCAGTACTTC. Encoded protein: CASSRTGTSGNREQYF. Combining the CDR3 with reference TRBV5-1 and TRBJ2-7 gives the whole variable domain KAGVTQTPRYLIKTRGQQVTLSCSPISGHRSVSWYQQTPGQGLQFLFEYFSETQRNKGNFPGRFSGRQFSNSRSEMNVSTLELGDSALYLCASSRTGTSGNREQYFGPGTRLTVT.

The V call is TRBV5-1, the J call TRBJ1-2; weak D call: TRBD1 (5 bases). CDR1 and CDR2 from the germline V gene are SGHRS and YFSETQ. This CDR3 has 17 residues. Trimming removed 2 bases from V and 4 bases from J, with 21 bases in between. CDR3 sequence reads: CASSLVAGRFIPYGYTF. CDR3 nucleotides: TGCGCCAGCAGCTTAGTGGCAGGGAGATTCATCCCCTATGGCTACACCTTC.

Concerning this clonotype itself: A junction end diverges from the germline sequence, so it may reflect a read error. This chain connects TRBV11-2 to TRBJ1-2; tentative D call: TRBD1 (5 bases). Germline CDR1 and CDR2: SGHAT and FQNNGV. CDR3 size: 14 residues. This CDR3 is CASSQEGDQKSYTF. As DNA, the CDR3 is TGCGCCAGCAGCCAAGAAGGGGACCAGAAATCCTACACCTTC. Full variable domain (missing parts from reference TRBV11-2 and TRBJ1-2): EAGVAQSPRYKIIEKRQSVAFWCNPISGHATLYWYQQILGQGPKLLIQFQNNGVVDDSQLPKDRFSAERLKGVDSTLKIQPAKLEDSAVYLCASSQEGDQKSYTFGSGTRLTVV.

This clonotype has just a few counts. This chain uses TRBV19 with TRBJ2-2, with D perhaps TRBD1 (7 bases). The CDR3 is 17 amino acids. V lost 2 bases and J 2 bases, leaving 15 bases between the germline ends. Germline assignment: CDR1 LNHDA and CDR2 SQIVND (reference sequence). The CDR3 bases are TGTGCCAGTAGTATAACCCCAGGGGGAGGAAACACCGGGGAGCTGTTTTTT. Amino acids: CASSITPGGGNTGELFF.

This clonotype was counted at least ten times. This chain connects TRBV6-2 or TRBV6-3 to TRBJ2-5; TRBD1 matches 11 bases. V shed 2 bases and J 5 bases; nucleotides not matched to a gene: 10. Germline-derived CDR1 and CDR2 are MNHEY and SVGEGT. The CDR3 totals 17 residues. CDR3 in amino acids: CASSYGDWTGGTETQYF. The CDR3 DNA reads as TGTGCCAGCAGTTACGGGGATTGGACAGGGGGCACCGAGACCCAGTACTTC.

The gene calls are TRBV5-1 and TRBJ2-7, with D perhaps TRBD1 (5 bases). This CDR3 is built from 13 residues. Trimming pared 4 bases from V and 5 bases from J, leaving 13 bases between. Germline CDR1 reads SGHRS; CDR2 reads YFSETQ. The DNA for the CDR3 is TGCGCCAGCAGCGACCAGCCACAGGACGAGCAGTACTTC. Protein sequence: CASSDQPQDEQYF.

V and J are TRBV15 and TRBJ1-3; the D gene is possibly TRBD1 (6 bases). CDR3 size: 15 residues. From germline, CDR1 is LNHNV and CDR2 YYDKDF (reference sequence). Trimming cost V 5 bases and J 1 base, with 12 bases left between them. The CDR3, as DNA: TGTGCCACCAGCGCCACAGGGTTATCTGGAAACACCATATATTTT. This sequence encodes CATSATGLSGNTIYF.

This clonotype was picked up a small number of times. The chain joins TRBV6-5 to TRBJ2-6; a weak D match, TRBD2 (5 bases). The V gene lost 4 bases and the J gene lost 3 bases, with 19 bases spanning the gap. Germline values: CDR1 MNHEY, CDR2 SVGAGI. The CDR3 extends over 18 amino acids. The CDR3 DNA follows: TGTGCCAGCAGTTTGAGGGTCCTGGGCTTTCGTGGGGCCAACGTCCTGACTTTC. It yields the protein CASSLRVLGFRGANVLTF.

This clonotype was counted ten times or more. The chain couples TRBV27 to TRBJ1-1; TRBD1 matches 7 bases. This CDR3 contains 14 residues. The V gene's germline CDR1 is MNHEY and CDR2 SMNVEV (reference sequence). Trimming took 4 bases from V and 2 from J; bases not matched to a gene: 4. This CDR3 is CASSWGQRNTEAFF. CDR3 sequence (DNA): TGTGCCAGCAGTTGGGGACAGCGAAACACTGAAGCTTTCTTT.

A remark on this clonotype: Given a far larger clone just one base away, this is likely a sequencing read error. This chain connects TRBV6-2 or TRBV6-3 to TRBJ2-7, with 8 bases identical to TRBD1. This CDR3 is built from 17 residues. Germline CDR1 and CDR2: MNHEY and SVGEGT. V lost 9 bases, J lost 3 bases, and 19 bases stayed unmatched. CDR3 nucleotides: TGTGCCAGAAAAGGGGGGACAGGAGGACCCTTCAGCTACGAGCAGTACTTC. It codes for CARKGGTGGPFSYEQYF.

This clonotype has just a few counts. This chain links TRBV11-1 with TRBJ1-1; tentatively, D is TRBD1 (5 bases). CDR1 SGHAT and CDR2 FQDESV come from the germline V gene (reference sequence). V lost 4 bases to trimming and J lost 4 bases, with 13 bases between them. CDR3 length: 14 residues. Here the CDR3 DNA reads TGTGCCAGCAGCTCCGACCCGGGGGTCACTGAAGCTTTCTTT. Translation: CASSSDPGVTEAFF.

This clonotype occurred once. One end of the junction is discordant with germline, which a read error may explain. The rearrangement uses TRBV10-3 and TRBJ2-7; tentative D call: TRBD2 (5 bases). CDR1 and CDR2 from the germline V gene are ENHRY and SYGVKD. The length of the CDR3 is 16 residues. This chain's CDR3 is CATSEPDSPQGYEQYF. CDR3 DNA: TGCGCCACCAGTGAGCCGGACTCTCCCCAAGGCTACGAGCAGTACTTC.

V gene TRBV13 combines with J gene TRBJ1-5; D may be TRBD1 (6 bases). This CDR3 contains 15 residues. Germline CDR1 is PRHDT and CDR2 is FYEKMQ (reference sequence). The germline V and J ends were trimmed by 3 bases and 4 bases, with 13 bases remaining between them. The CDR3 spells CASSFSSGVNQPQHF. The CDR3 region has the DNA TGTGCCAGCAGCTTTAGTTCAGGGGTGAATCAGCCCCAGCATTTT.